The 3 T cell receptor beta chains below come from one sample, sequenced in a study of CD8 T cells in ankylosing spondylitis. Using its own MiXCR run on the 5' RACE reads, TCRdb lists one record per CDR3 protein. Seen here are roughly 350,000 distinct CDR3 sequences, around 8% observed once, and the top ten hold roughly 14%. Findings and limits, study-wide: Made up of fewer than ten highly homologous variants, a TCR beta motif appeared characteristic of ankylosing spondylitis blood.

These receptors lack a known antigen. The sample was blood, either unsorted or a sorted T cell fraction (not recorded which). These receptors were collected from a male donor with ankylosing spondylitis.

The chain links TRBV7-9 to TRBJ2-7, with TRBD2 matching 8 bases. V trimming: 5 bases; J trimming: 5 bases; junction bases outside the gene matches: 8. The CDR3 is 14 amino acids. Germline CDR1 is SEHNR and CDR2 is FQNEAQ (reference sequence). The CDR3 is CASSKPGLVHEQYF. CDR3 nucleotides: TGTGCCAGCAGCAAACCGGGACTAGTACACGAGCAGTACTTC.

This clonotype was detected a few times. The CDR3 protein is CAISEYQGHLYEQYF. The DNA of the CDR3 is TGTGCCATCAGTGAGTACCAGGGTCACCTCTACGAGCAGTACTTC. This sequence joins TRBV10-3 and TRBJ2-7; D is possibly TRBD1 (5 bases). The CDR3 length is 15 residues. The germline V gene has CDR1 ENHRY and CDR2 SYGVKD. V was shortened by 1 base and J by 3 bases, with 13 bases between the two germline ends.

This clonotype was seen ten or more times. V and J are TRBV14 and TRBJ2-3; D possibly corresponds to TRBD2 (6 bases). Germline V CDR1 and CDR2: SGHDN, FVKESK. V was cut by 3 bases and J by 2 bases, with 18 bases left in between. CDR3 size: 17 residues. The CDR3 spells CASSHYSGSRDTDTQYF. CDR3 sequence (DNA): TGTGCCAGCAGCCATTATTCCGGGAGCAGGGACACAGATACGCAGTATTTT.